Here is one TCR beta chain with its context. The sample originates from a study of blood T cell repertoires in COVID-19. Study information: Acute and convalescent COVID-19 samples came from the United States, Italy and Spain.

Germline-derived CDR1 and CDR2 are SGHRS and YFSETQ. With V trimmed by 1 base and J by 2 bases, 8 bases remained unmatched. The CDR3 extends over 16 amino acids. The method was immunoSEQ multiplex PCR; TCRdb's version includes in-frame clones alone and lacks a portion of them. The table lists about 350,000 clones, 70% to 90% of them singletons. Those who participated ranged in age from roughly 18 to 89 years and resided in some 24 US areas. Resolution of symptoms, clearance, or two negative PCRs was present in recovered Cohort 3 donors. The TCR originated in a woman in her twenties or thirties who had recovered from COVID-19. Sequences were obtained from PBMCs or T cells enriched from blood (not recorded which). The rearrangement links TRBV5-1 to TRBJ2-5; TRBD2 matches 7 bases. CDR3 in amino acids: CASSLRPSGGQETQYF. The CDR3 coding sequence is TGCGCCAGCAGCTTGCGGCCTTCCGGGGGGCAAGAGACCCAGTACTTC. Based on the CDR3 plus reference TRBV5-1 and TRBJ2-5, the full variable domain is KAGVTQTPRYLIKTRGQQVTLSCSPISGHRSVSWYQQTPGQGLQFLFEYFSETQRNKGNFPGRFSGRQFSNSRSEMNVSTLELGDSALYLCASSLRPSGGQETQYFGPGTRLLVL.